This T cell receptor beta chain was captured in a study of T cell responses to AZD1222 COVID-19 vaccine. Study-wide background: Second doses that came at about 4 or about 12 weeks were put together.

Germline values: CDR1 LNHNV, CDR2 YYDKDF (reference sequence). The CDR3 consists of 20 residues. Trimming cost V 0 bases and J 8 bases; bases outside gene matches: 24. This clone was recorded once. Its antigen is unidentified. Study outcomes and limitations: Sampled repertoires all dated from after the peak T cell response.

Clones were sequenced by immunoSEQ multiplex PCR, and TCRdb holds only the in-frame ones, with some missing. The table shows around 120,000 clones, with about nine tenths occurring only once. The chain recombines TRBV15 with TRBJ1-2; TRBD1 matches 7 bases. The source is an adult in good health. The source material was peripheral blood, sampled on day 0 of AZD1222 vaccination. The CDR3 sequence: CATSRDRLDDQDRERDGYTF. In DNA form, the CDR3 reads TGTGCCACCAGCAGAGATCGGCTCGACGACCAAGACAGGGAACGGGACGGCTACACCTTC.